This T cell receptor beta chain was recovered during a study of blood T cell repertoires in COVID-19. Study-level background: Collection of acute and convalescent COVID-19 samples took place in the United States, Italy and Spain.

Per the study methods: Amplified reference gene primers provided the basis for estimating nucleated cell counts. Measured with immunoSEQ multiplex PCR; TCRdb has only the in-frame clones, and not every one. That table supplies the V and J calls and clone size; D and trimming were determined from the DNA. The sample consists of approximately 200,000 clones, about 88% of them appearing once. Trimming stripped 1 base from V and 7 bases from J, with 10 bases between. The CDR3 extends over 13 amino acids. Germline-derived CDR1 and CDR2 are SEHNR and FQNEAQ (reference sequence). The source material was peripheral blood. The chain has TRBV7-9 and TRBJ1-2; D is unresolved. This clonotype was sampled from a man aged 30 to 39 with acute or convalescent COVID-19. Here the CDR3 reads CASSLEAGPGYTF. CDR3 in DNA: TGTGCCAGCAGCTTAGAGGCTGGGCCTGGCTACACCTTC.